Sequencing of this T cell receptor beta chain was carried out in a study of vaccination effects on CD4 cells after COVID-19. Germline V lookup: CDR1 SGHDT, CDR2 YYEEEE. Trimming left V 4 bases short and J 8 bases short, with 10 bases between. CDR3 size: 12 residues. This clone has only a few counts. The antigen is unknown. After expansion with viral peptide pools in the ViraFEST assay, antigen-specific CD4+ T cells were sequenced. After roughly eleven days in culture, the CD4+ T cells were isolated. The vaccine recipients had no prior SARS-CoV-2 infection, with negative nucleocapsid antibodies. Profiling relied on immunoSEQ multiplex PCR, and the TCRdb table lists in-frame clones only, not all of them. Of some 31,000 clones listed, about three quarters are singletons.

This specimen consisted of CD4+ T cells from PBMCs cultured with HCoV-OC43 spike peptides, obtained before COVID-19 vaccination. Specified subset: HCoV-OC43 spike overlapping peptide pool stimulation. The clonotype was recovered from a human donor who received a COVID-19 vaccine. The rearrangement links TRBV5-6 to TRBJ2-4; D gene uncertain. The CDR3 loop is CASSPFGDIQYF. In DNA, the CDR3 is TGTGCCAGCAGCCCATTTGGGGACATTCAGTACTTC.